This T cell receptor beta chain comes out of a study of shared clonotypes between healthy human individuals. Study results and caveats: Non-shared clonotypes had lower generation probabilities than clonotypes shared by all four sorted-subset donors. About 5% was the fraction of naive CD4 clonotypes found shared across a few donors.

Remarks on this clone: Its antigen is unidentified.

Trimming took 5 bases from V and 11 from J; bases not matched to a gene: 17. The CDR3 is 15 residues long. Germline CDR1 reads SGHKS; CDR2 reads YYEKEE (reference sequence). The assay was immunoSEQ multiplex PCR, and TCRdb's table has in-frame clones only and misses some. The repertoire holds around 2.1 million clones, just over 90% seen once, with about 1.8% in the top ten. Positive CCR7 selection of CD45RO-negative cells yielded the naive CD8 cells, and terminally differentiated effector memory CD45RA+ cells were excluded. Donors comprised healthy HIV-negative adults lacking recent acute infections or vaccinations.

The specimen sequenced was naive CD8+ T cells from PBMCs. This clonotype was sampled from a man aged 18 to 29 in good health. Some clones in this sample may be carry-over from other donors' samples. This chain uses TRBV5-5 with TRBJ1-1, with 8 bases lining up with TRBD1. CDR3 amino acids: CASSPVFQGARNAFF. The CDR3 DNA reads as TGTGCCAGCAGTCCAGTTTTTCAGGGGGCGCGGAATGCTTTCTTT.